The entry below gives a single T cell receptor (beta chain) sequence along with its context. TCRdb's table, derived via immunoSEQ multiplex PCR, lists solely in-frame clones and lacks some. The sample includes tens of thousands of clones, over 60% seen only once; the top ten take 1% to 1.3%. This entry belongs to a study of memory CD4+ T cells and cytomegalovirus serostatus. The sort gate was single viable CD3+CD4+CD8-CD45RO+ cells for memory CD4+ T cells. CD4+ T cells were isolated by positive magnetic selection. Trimming pared 3 bases from V and 5 bases from J, leaving 14 bases between. The CDR3 consists of 14 residues. Germline V gene data show CDR1 as SGHDT and CDR2 as YYEEEE.

The chain couples TRBV5-6 to TRBJ2-5; D perhaps matches TRBD2 (6 bases). Sequencing was done on a sample of memory CD4+ T cells from blood. The sequence derives from an adult in good health and CMV-seronegative. The CDR3 DNA reads as TGTGCCAGCAGCTCCCTCGCTAGCGACGAGACCCAGTACTTC. It yields the protein CASSSLASDETQYF.